This note documents a single TCR beta chain sequence. Its antigen remains unidentified. The sample originates from a study of cytomegalovirus exposure and HLA in healthy donors. About the study: For the 300 to 400 genotyped donors, around 76% fell within the Caucasian-associated ancestry cluster.

The PCR was carried out with 60 Vbeta primers and 13 Jbeta primers. Profiled with immunoSEQ multiplex PCR; TCRdb holds only in-frame clones, not every one. The table records some 160,000 clones, approximately 68% of them present only once. The study, taken as a whole, reports: Accurate prediction of most subjects' HLA-A and HLA-B alleles from TCR beta sequences was reported.

Trimming removed 7 bases at V and 0 bases at J, with 12 bases between. The V gene's germline CDR1 is SGHRS and CDR2 YFSETQ. The CDR3 is 14 residues long. The clonotype comes from a man aged 40-50 years in good health and CMV-seronegative. The specimen was PBMCs. The V call is TRBV5-1, the J call TRBJ2-3, with D possibly TRBD1 on 7 matching bases. The DNA for the CDR3 is TGCGCCAGCTCAGGGGGGCCTAGCACAGATACGCAGTATTTT. Translated: CASSGGPSTDTQYF. The variable domain in full, with the rest retrieved from reference TRBV5-1 and TRBJ2-3, is KAGVTQTPRYLIKTRGQQVTLSCSPISGHRSVSWYQQTPGQGLQFLFEYFSETQRNKGNFPGRFSGRQFSNSRSEMNVSTLELGDSALYLCASSGGPSTDTQYFGPGTRLTVL.